These 10 T cell receptor beta chains were sequenced from one sample in a study of OX40 agonist ivuxolimab in advanced cancers. Clones were read by immunoSEQ multiplex PCR, and TCRdb kept only the in-frame ones, dropping some. The sample carries some 76,000 clones, approximately 87% recorded once. This specimen consisted of CD4+ or CD8+ T cells sorted from blood, obtained in a trial of the OX40 agonist ivuxolimab. Receptors originate from an adult with an advanced solid tumor such as melanoma, head and neck, liver or kidney cancer.

The chain combines TRBV7-2 with TRBJ2-3, with 10 positions matching TRBD1. With V trimmed by 4 bases and J by 8 bases, 9 bases remained unmatched. This CDR3 is built from 15 residues. Germline V gives CDR1 SGHTA, CDR2 FQGNSA. The CDR3 region is CASSSNRDRGGTQYF. For the CDR3, the DNA is TGTGCCAGCAGCTCCAACCGGGACAGGGGCGGTACGCAGTATTTT.

The rearrangement links TRBV7-3 to TRBJ1-2; D unclear. Trimming removed 6 bases from V and 4 bases from J, with 3 bases in between. Germline V gives CDR1 SGHTA, CDR2 FQGTGA. This CDR3 is built from 10 residues. CDR3 sequence: CASRLYGYTF. The CDR3 DNA follows: TGTGCCAGCAGGCTCTATGGCTACACCTTC.

The table lists this clone with a count of one. The chain is built from TRBV19 and TRBJ2-1, with 7 bases that match TRBD2. Germline loops: CDR1 LNHDA, CDR2 SQIVND (reference sequence). Trimming at V came to 0 bases and at J to 7 bases, leaving 12 bases not matched to a gene. The CDR3 extends over 17 amino acids. The CDR3 nucleotides are TGTGCCAGTAGTATAGATGGCGGGAGAGGAGGTGGGAATGAGCAGTTCTTC. Its translation: CASSIDGGRGGGNEQFF.

The rearrangement links TRBV5-1 to TRBJ2-3; D not resolved. CDR3 size: 13 residues. Trimming stripped 0 bases from V and 6 bases from J, with 8 bases between. Germline V gives CDR1 SGHRS, CDR2 YFSETQ. The DNA of the CDR3 is TGCGCCAGCAGCTTGGCCGGAGCGGATACGCAGTATTTT. The encoded protein is CASSLAGADTQYF. The complete variable domain, with remaining parts taken from reference TRBV5-1 and TRBJ2-3, reads KAGVTQTPRYLIKTRGQQVTLSCSPISGHRSVSWYQQTPGQGLQFLFEYFSETQRNKGNFPGRFSGRQFSNSRSEMNVSTLELGDSALYLCASSLAGADTQYFGPGTRLTVL.

The chain combines TRBV4-1 with TRBJ2-1; 8 bases are shared with TRBD2. The length of the CDR3 is 17 residues. V lost 2 bases and J lost 0; bases outside the gene matches: 6. Germline lookup yields CDR1 MGHRA and CDR2 YSYEKL. CDR3: CASSQRQLAGSYNEQFF. The DNA for the CDR3 is TGCGCCAGCAGCCAACGACAGCTAGCGGGCTCCTACAATGAGCAGTTCTTC.

The rearrangement links TRBV6-7 to TRBJ2-7; TRBD1 might be the D (6 bases). TRBV6-7 is known as an ORF, though its function is uncertain. V lost 6 bases and J 0 bases, leaving 12 bases between the germline ends. The length of the CDR3 is 14 residues. The CDR3 loop reads CASSSGVDSYEQYF. CDR3 coding DNA: TGTGCCAGCAGCTCAGGGGTCGACTCCTACGAGCAGTACTTC.

This chain joins TRBV28 and TRBJ2-3, with 10 bases lining up with TRBD2. V was clipped by 6 bases and J by 2 bases; unmatched bases: 8. In germline, CDR1 is MDHEN, CDR2 SYDVKM. This CDR3 region has 16 residues. The DNA of the CDR3 is TGTGCCAGCAGCTCGCGTAGCGGGGGGTTCACAGATACGCAGTATTTT. It encodes CASSSRSGGFTDTQYF.

The chain carries TRBV19 and TRBJ1-2, with D uncertain. The V gene lost 4 bases and the J gene lost 5 bases, with 20 bases spanning the gap. This CDR3 is 16 amino acids long. Germline assignment: CDR1 LNHDA and CDR2 SQIVND (reference sequence). CDR3 protein: CASSTLSGQPPYGYTF. CDR3 nucleotides: TGTGCCAGTAGTACCCTTTCGGGCCAGCCACCATATGGCTACACCTTC.

This clone was counted between two and nine times. The rearrangement joins TRBV4-2 to TRBJ2-7; 8 bases align to TRBD1. The CDR3 is 14 residues long. Germline CDR1 is LGHNA and CDR2 is YNFKEQ. After removal of 2 bases from V and 6 bases from J, the junction contained 6 bases not matched to a gene. CDR3 DNA sequence: TGTGCCAGCAGCCAATTAGGGACAGGCCTCGAGCAGTACTTC. The encoded protein is CASSQLGTGLEQYF.

The chain uses TRBV11-2 and TRBJ2-1, with unresolved D. V shed 4 bases and J shed 2 bases, with 18 bases lying between them. The germline gives CDR1 SGHAT, CDR2 FQNNGV. The CDR3 covers 17 residues. CDR3 residues: CASSSRVAGFAYNEQFF. CDR3 sequence (DNA): TGTGCCAGCAGCTCCCGGGTCGCCGGGTTCGCCTACAATGAGCAGTTCTTC.